Following are 23 T cell receptor beta chains from one sample sequenced in a study of blood T cell repertoires in COVID-19. Profiled with immunoSEQ multiplex PCR; TCRdb holds only in-frame clones, not every one. The table shows 200,000 to 300,000 clones, with around 88% occurring only once. Sequenced sample: PBMCs or T cells enriched from blood (not recorded which). All receptors come from a woman aged 40 to 49 with acute COVID-19.

This rearrangement joins TRBV24-1 to TRBJ2-1; 8 nucleotides align to TRBD1. Trimming removed 0 bases from V and 3 bases from J; junction bases left unmatched: 15. CDR3 length: 20 amino acids. Germline CDR1 is KGHDR and CDR2 is SFDVKD. CDR3 in amino acids: CATSDLGTGTGPGRYNEQFF. In nucleotides, the CDR3 is TGTGCCACCAGTGATTTGGGTACCGGGACAGGCCCCGGGCGCTACAATGAGCAGTTCTTC.

This chain connects TRBV4-3 to TRBJ2-4, with D possibly TRBD2 on 5 matching bases. Trimming left V 2 bases short and J 7 bases short, with 15 bases between. The CDR3 is made up of 15 amino acids. CDR1 is LGHNA and CDR2 is YSLEER in the germline V gene. The CDR3 region has the DNA TGCGCCAGCAGCCAAATATCGCGGCCGGGGAACATTCAGTACTTC. Translated: CASSQISRPGNIQYF.

A few counts support this clone. The chain is built from TRBV7-3 and TRBJ1-5; 9 nucleotides line up with TRBD1. In germline, CDR1 is SGHTA, CDR2 FQGTGA. V gave up 0 bases and J gave up 4 bases; unmatched junction bases: 1. There are 15 residues in the CDR3. The CDR3 is CASSLTGTGNQPQHF. Written as DNA, the CDR3 is TGTGCCAGCAGCTTAACCGGGACAGGGAATCAGCCCCAGCATTTT.

V usage is TRBV27 and J usage is TRBJ1-1; D is unresolved. The CDR3 length is 14 residues. Trimming took 1 base from V and 1 from J, leaving 7 bases between them. The germline CDR1 and CDR2 sequences are MNHEY and SMNVEV (reference sequence). DNA of the CDR3: TGTGCCAGCAGTTTATTATCAGGGAACACTGAAGCTTTCTTT. Translation gives CASSLLSGNTEAFF.

This clone turned up a few times. The same CDR3 arises from other DNA sequences in this sample as well. The chain has TRBV3-1 (or the pseudogene TRBV3-2) and TRBJ2-7; D not resolved. Germline V lookup: CDR1 LGHDT, CDR2 YNNKEL (reference sequence). CDR3 length: 14 amino acids. V shed 1 base and J shed 3 bases, with 10 bases lying between them. CDR3 sequence: CASSQVSLSYEQYF. CDR3 nucleotides: TGTGCCAGCAGCCAAGTCAGTCTCAGCTACGAGCAGTACTTC.

The V and J genes are TRBV10-3 and TRBJ2-1; TRBD1 matches at 9 bases. The CDR3 runs to 15 residues. Per the germline V gene, CDR1 is ENHRY and CDR2 is SYGVKD. V trimming: 8 bases; J trimming: 4 bases; junction bases outside the gene matches: 9. In nucleotides, the CDR3 is TGTGCCATCTCTGCCCCGGGACAGGGTTACAATGAGCAGTTCTTC. As protein: CAISAPGQGYNEQFF.

This rearrangement joins TRBV5-1 to TRBJ2-1; tentatively, D is TRBD2 (6 bases). V was cut by 5 bases and J by 0 bases, with 12 bases left in between. CDR1 SGHRS and CDR2 YFSETQ come from the germline V gene. The CDR3 sequence is 15 residues long. The CDR3 loop reads CASRQDGSSYNEQFF. CDR3 nucleotides: TGCGCCAGCAGACAAGACGGGAGCTCCTACAATGAGCAGTTCTTC. The full variable domain, its missing parts supplied by reference TRBV5-1 and TRBJ2-1, is KAGVTQTPRYLIKTRGQQVTLSCSPISGHRSVSWYQQTPGQGLQFLFEYFSETQRNKGNFPGRFSGRQFSNSRSEMNVSTLELGDSALYLCASRQDGSSYNEQFFGPGTRLTVL.

This chain joins TRBV6-5 and TRBJ2-5, with no clear D. Per germline, CDR1 MNHEY and CDR2 SVGAGI. Trimming shortened V by 4 bases and J by 7 bases, and 10 bases separated the two germline ends. The CDR3 has 12 amino acids. CDR3 protein: CASSSPSRTQYF. CDR3 coding DNA: TGTGCCAGCAGTTCCCCATCCAGGACCCAGTACTTC.

This clone has a single count. The gene calls are TRBV4-1 and TRBJ1-6; perhaps TRBD1 as D (6 bases). V lost 0 bases to trimming and J lost 7 bases, with 16 bases between them. This CDR3 spans 17 amino acids. CDR1 and CDR2 (germline): MGHRA, YSYEKL. DNA of the CDR3: TGCGCCAGCAGCCAAGATTTGGGGGCCGAGGAGAATTCACCCCTCCACTTT. This sequence encodes CASSQDLGAEENSPLHF.

The chain recombines TRBV9 with TRBJ1-1; D is unresolved. The germline CDR1 and CDR2 sequences are SGDLS and YYNGEE. The ends were cut back, 4 bases at V and 0 bases at J, with 16 bases in the middle. The CDR3 has 16 residues. CDR3 in amino acids: CASSPRRGGLNTEAFF. The CDR3 DNA reads TGTGCCAGCAGCCCTCGGCGGGGAGGGTTGAACACTGAAGCTTTCTTT.

The J gene is TRBJ1-2, the V gene TRBV4-3; D gene ambiguous. CDR3 length equals 16 residues. Trimming took off 0 bases at V and 4 bases at J, with 15 bases between the two ends. Germline loops: CDR1 LGHNA, CDR2 YSLEER. The CDR3 region is CASSQDLLAGFYGYTF. CDR3 nucleotides: TGCGCCAGCAGCCAAGATCTACTGGCGGGGTTCTATGGCTACACCTTC.

The chain uses TRBV6-5 and TRBJ2-7; 9 bases match TRBD2. V lost 6 bases and J lost 6; bases outside the gene matches: 9. CDR1 and CDR2 (germline): MNHEY, SVGAGI. The CDR3 extends over 14 amino acids. The CDR3 DNA sequence: TGTGCCAGCAGCCGCTTTAGCGGGAGTATCGAGCAGTACGTC. This sequence encodes CASSRFSGSIEQYV.

The V and J genes are TRBV7-9 and TRBJ2-3; no clear D. CDR1 SEHNR and CDR2 FQNEAQ come from the germline V gene (reference sequence). This CDR3 has 15 residues. Trimming pared 2 bases from V and 0 bases from J, leaving 9 bases between. The CDR3 DNA is TGTGCCAGCAGCTTAAGACACCCGAGCACAGATACGCAGTATTTT. Protein sequence: CASSLRHPSTDTQYF.

The CDR3 reads CASSYRTSLEQYF. The CDR3 region has the DNA TGTGCCAGCAGTTACCGAACTAGTCTCGAGCAGTACTTC. This rearrangement joins TRBV6-2 or TRBV6-3 to TRBJ2-7; tentative D call: TRBD2 (5 bases). CDR1 MNHEY and CDR2 SVGEGT come from the germline V gene. V was pared by 2 bases and J by 6 bases, with 11 bases between. This CDR3 spans 13 amino acids.

This rearrangement joins TRBV11-3 to TRBJ2-7; D not resolved. Germline V gene sequence: CDR1 SGHNT, CDR2 YENEEA. V was trimmed by 5 bases and J by 3 bases, leaving 14 bases between them. CDR3 length equals 14 residues. As DNA, the CDR3 is TGTGCCAGCAGCCTGAACGAGAGTCGCTACGAGCAGTACGTC. This encodes CASSLNESRYEQYV.

This chain joins TRBV19 and TRBJ2-5; 8 positions agree with TRBD2. With 3 bases clipped from V and 4 bases from J, the junction kept 1 base outside the gene matches. This CDR3 has 13 residues. The germline V gene encodes CDR1 LNHDA and CDR2 SQIVND (reference sequence). DNA for the CDR3: TGTGCCAGTAGTATCGGGGGGGGAGAGACCCAGTACTTC. This sequence encodes CASSIGGGETQYF.

This clone has only one observation. V gene TRBV5-8 combines with J gene TRBJ2-1; perhaps TRBD2 as D (6 bases). This CDR3 region has 17 residues. Trimming stripped 3 bases from V and 3 bases from J, with 19 bases between. Germline assignment: CDR1 SGHTS and CDR2 YDEGEE. The CDR3 DNA reads TGTGCCAGCAGCTACGGAGGCCGGGACTTCTACTACAATGAGCAGTTCTTC. Amino acids: CASSYGGRDFYYNEQFF.

The V and J genes are TRBV19 and TRBJ1-1, with D tentatively TRBD1 (6 bases). Germline CDR1 reads LNHDA; CDR2 reads SQIVND (reference sequence). This CDR3 region has 13 residues. The ends were cut back, 6 bases at V and 4 bases at J, with 12 bases in the middle. In nucleotides, the CDR3 is TGTGCCAGTAGATCTCGGGGGGCCACTGAAGCTTTCTTT. It yields the protein CASRSRGATEAFF. The full variable domain, with the rest looked up from reference TRBV19 and TRBJ1-1, is DGGITQSPKYLFRKEGQNVTLSCEQNLNHDAMYWYRQDPGQGLRLIYYSQIVNDFQKGDIAEGYSVSREKKESFPLTVTSAQKNPTAFYLCASRSRGATEAFFGQGTRLTVV.

The rearrangement links TRBV4-1 to TRBJ1-2; TRBD1 aligns across 7 bases. The CDR3 has 16 residues. The junction had 9 bases not matched to a gene; V was cut back by 1 base and J by 4 bases. Looked up from germline, CDR1 is MGHRA and CDR2 is YSYEKL. CDR3 sequence (DNA): TGCGCCAGCAGCCAAGGGACAGGACCAATTACCTATGGCTACACCTTC. Residues: CASSQGTGPITYGYTF.

This chain connects TRBV5-8 to TRBJ1-5; D remains unclear. CDR3 size: 15 residues. Trimming shortened V by 0 bases and J by 8 bases, and 15 bases separated the two germline ends. Looked up from germline, CDR1 is SGHTS and CDR2 is YDEGEE. The CDR3 bases are TGTGCCAGCAGCTTGGTCCCCACAGCAGTGAAGCCCCAGCATTTT. Protein product: CASSLVPTAVKPQHF.

The J gene is TRBJ1-2, the V gene TRBV28; the D gene is possibly TRBD1 (5 bases). CDR1 MDHEN and CDR2 SYDVKM come from the germline V gene. The germline V and J ends were trimmed by 7 bases and 10 bases, with 19 bases remaining between them. This CDR3 region has 13 residues. CDR3 in DNA: TGTGCCAGCATGGCCGACCTGAAGGGGATCTACACCTTC. This translates into CASMADLKGIYTF.

The rearrangement joins TRBV6-5 to TRBJ1-5, with 10 bases that match TRBD1. Germline CDR1 and CDR2: MNHEY and SVGAGI. The CDR3 spans 15 residues. J gave up 4 bases and V 7 bases, and 7 bases lay outside the gene matches. The chain's CDR3 is CASKSGTGVNQPQHF. CDR3 DNA: TGTGCCAGCAAATCCGGGACAGGGGTTAATCAGCCCCAGCATTTT.

The gene calls are TRBV4-3 and TRBJ2-1; TRBD2 agrees at 12 bases. The germline gives CDR1 LGHNA, CDR2 YSLEER. The CDR3 length is 18 residues. The V and J ends lost 4 bases and 6 bases, in that order; junction bases with no gene match: 13. The CDR3 DNA is TGCGCCAGCAGCCCGCTAGCGGGAGGGCCAACGCCGGGCAATGAGCAGTTCTTC. Its protein is CASSPLAGGPTPGNEQFF.